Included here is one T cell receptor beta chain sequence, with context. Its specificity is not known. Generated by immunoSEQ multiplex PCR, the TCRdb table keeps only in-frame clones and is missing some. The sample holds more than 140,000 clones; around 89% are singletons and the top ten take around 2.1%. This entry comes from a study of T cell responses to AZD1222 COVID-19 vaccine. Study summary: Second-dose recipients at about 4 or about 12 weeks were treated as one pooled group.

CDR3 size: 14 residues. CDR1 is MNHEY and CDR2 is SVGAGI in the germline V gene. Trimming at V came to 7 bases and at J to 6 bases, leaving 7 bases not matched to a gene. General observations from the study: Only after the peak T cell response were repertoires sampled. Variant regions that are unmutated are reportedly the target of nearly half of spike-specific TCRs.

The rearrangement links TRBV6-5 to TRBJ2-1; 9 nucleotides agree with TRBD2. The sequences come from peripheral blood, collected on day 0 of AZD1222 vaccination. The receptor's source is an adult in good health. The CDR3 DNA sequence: TGTGCCAGCAAACCTAGCGGGACCCTCAATGAGCAGTTCTTC. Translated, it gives CASKPSGTLNEQFF.